One and the same sample provided the 21 T cell receptor beta chains below, sequenced in a study of T cell responses to AZD1222 COVID-19 vaccine. The repertoire was sequenced with immunoSEQ multiplex PCR; TCRdb's copy has only in-frame clones and lacks some. The table has over 100,000 clones, more than 70% seen once. The specimen comprised peripheral blood, sampled 28 days after the second AZD1222 dose. The receptors were sampled from an adult who received the AZD1222 COVID-19 vaccine.

The J gene is TRBJ1-4, the V gene TRBV7-3; D remains unclear. This CDR3 comprises 15 residues. The germline V gene encodes CDR1 SGHTA and CDR2 FQGTGA. V dropped 5 bases and J dropped 4 bases, with 14 bases sitting between them. The CDR3 is CASSRTGGLNEKLFF. The CDR3 region has the DNA TGTGCCAGCAGCCGTACGGGAGGACTTAATGAAAAACTGTTTTTT.

The chain is built from TRBV28 and TRBJ2-7; 9 bases agree with TRBD2. Germline V gene data show CDR1 as MDHEN and CDR2 as SYDVKM. The CDR3 runs 18 residues. The ends lost 2 bases at V and 3 bases at J; junction bases unmatched: 14. The CDR3 bases are TGTGCCAGCAGTTTACCCAAAAGTCTAGCGGGATTCCACTACGAGCAGTACTTC. The encoded protein is CASSLPKSLAGFHYEQYF.

There are many counts of this clone. The chain carries TRBV20-1 and TRBJ1-2, with D perhaps matching TRBD1 (5 bases). Germline V gene lookup returns CDR1 DFQATT and CDR2 SNEGSKA (reference sequence). Trimming removed 6 bases from V and 8 bases from J, with 13 bases in between. CDR3 length: 11 residues. CDR3 DNA sequence: TGCAGTGCAACAGGCCCAGGGGGCTACACCTTC. Encoded protein: CSATGPGGYTF.

The chain has TRBV15 and TRBJ2-3, with 8 bases matching TRBD2. This CDR3 comprises 15 residues. CDR1 LNHNV and CDR2 YYDKDF come from the germline V gene (reference sequence). The ends lost 3 bases at V and 4 bases at J; junction bases unmatched: 6. The CDR3 spells CATSSLPGGADTQYF. CDR3 nucleotides: TGTGCCACCAGCAGTCTCCCCGGGGGGGCAGATACGCAGTATTTT.

Here the CDR3 reads CASSFDSEAFF. In DNA form, the CDR3 reads TGTGCCAGCAGCTTTGACAGTGAAGCTTTCTTT. J is TRBJ1-1 and V is TRBV7-9, with a weak D call TRBD1 (5 bases). The CDR3 has 11 amino acids. Germline V gives CDR1 SEHNR, CDR2 FQNEAQ (reference sequence). The V end lost 3 bases, the J end lost 7 bases, and 6 bases lay between the germline ends.

The rearrangement joins TRBV28 to TRBJ2-7; a possible D gene is TRBD2 (6 bases). Germline V gene lookup returns CDR1 MDHEN and CDR2 SYDVKM. Trimming took off 5 bases at V and 2 bases at J, with 25 bases between the two ends. This CDR3 is built from 18 residues. The CDR3 nucleotides read TGTGCCAGCAGTCCGATTTCGCCGGGGTGGGAGGAGACCTACGAGCAGTACTTC. Translation: CASSPISPGWEETYEQYF. The whole variable domain, filled in from reference TRBV28 and TRBJ2-7, reads DVKVTQSSRYLVKRTGEKVFLECVQDMDHENMFWYRQDPGLGLRLIYFSYDVKMKEKGDIPEGYSVSREKKERFSLILESASTNQTSMYLCASSPISPGWEETYEQYFGPGTRLTVT.

The CDR3 region has the DNA TGTGCCAGCAGCTTAAGCGGGATGAGTGGCTACACCTTC. Its translation is CASSLSGMSGYTF. The genes are TRBV7-9 and TRBJ1-2, with unresolved D. The ends were cut back, 2 bases at V and 7 bases at J, with 11 bases in the middle. Germline V lookup: CDR1 SEHNR, CDR2 FQNEAQ (reference sequence). This CDR3 is built from 13 residues.

The CDR3 region is CASSIGTSGNTGELFF. CDR3 bases: TGTGCCAGTAGTATAGGGACTAGCGGTAACACCGGGGAGCTGTTTTTT. The gene calls are TRBV19 and TRBJ2-2; 10 nucleotides match TRBD2. The ends lost 1 base at V and 2 bases at J; junction bases unmatched: 1. CDR3 length equals 16 residues. Germline CDR1 LNHDA, CDR2 SQIVND (reference sequence).

The V and J genes are TRBV7-6 and TRBJ2-7; 10 bases map to TRBD2. CDR1 and CDR2 (germline): SGHVS, FNYEAQ. This CDR3 region has 15 residues. V was pared by 5 bases and J by 4 bases, with 8 bases of the junction left unmatched. In nucleotides, the CDR3 is TGTGCCAGCAGCCTTACTAGCGGGGCGGGGTACGAGCAGTACTTC. Protein sequence: CASSLTSGAGYEQYF.

The V and J genes are TRBV11-3 and TRBJ2-1; 11 nucleotides align to TRBD2. The CDR3 sequence is 15 residues long. Germline loops: CDR1 SGHNT, CDR2 YENEEA. V was clipped by 4 bases and J by 6 bases; unmatched bases: 5. In DNA form, the CDR3 reads TGTGCCAGCAGCTCACTAGCGGGAGCTGGCAATGAGCAGTTCTTC. This sequence encodes CASSSLAGAGNEQFF.

V is TRBV27 and J is TRBJ1-5; no firm D call. The CDR3 is 14 amino acids. Germline V CDR1 and CDR2: MNHEY, SMNVEV (reference sequence). Trimming shortened V by 4 bases and J by 0 bases, and 7 bases separated the two germline ends. The CDR3 sequence: CASSSGSSNQPQHF. The CDR3 nucleotides read TGTGCCAGCAGTTCTGGGAGTAGCAATCAGCCCCAGCATTTT.

This rearrangement joins TRBV18 to TRBJ1-2; D is undetermined. Germline V gives CDR1 KGHSH, CDR2 LQKENI. The V and J ends lost 0 bases and 7 bases respectively, with 15 bases between them. This CDR3 comprises 15 residues. The CDR3 region is CASSPPAVRFSGYTF. In nucleotides, the CDR3 is TGTGCCAGCTCACCACCGGCTGTACGATTCTCTGGCTACACCTTC.

The chain couples TRBV18 to TRBJ1-5; weak D call: TRBD1 (5 bases). The CDR3 length is 18 residues. The germline V gene has CDR1 KGHSH and CDR2 LQKENI. The ends were cut back, 5 bases at V and 5 bases at J, with 25 bases in the middle. For the CDR3, the DNA is TGTGCCAGCTCAAAGGAGGTTAGTGCGTCAGGGAGGGATCAGCCCCAGCATTTT. This gives the protein CASSKEVSASGRDQPQHF.

The chain employs TRBV10-2 and TRBJ2-3; perhaps TRBD1 as D (5 bases). This CDR3 is 13 amino acids long. Trimming took 0 bases from V and 14 from J, leaving 15 bases between them. Germline-derived CDR1 and CDR2 are WSHSY and SAAADI. In DNA form, the CDR3 reads TGCGCCAGCAGTGAGTCGACCGTGGGGCGCGTGTATTTT. Encoded protein: CASSESTVGRVYF.

The V and J genes are TRBV3-1 (or the pseudogene TRBV3-2) and TRBJ2-7; D possibly corresponds to TRBD1 (5 bases). The CDR3 totals 15 residues. Germline V gene lookup returns CDR1 LGHDT and CDR2 YNNKEL (reference sequence). The V gene lost 1 base and the J gene lost 0 bases, with 10 bases spanning the gap. The CDR3 nucleotides are TGTGCCAGCAGCCAAGCCCACAGGAGCTCCTACGAGCAGTACTTC. Amino acids: CASSQAHRSSYEQYF.

This clone was seen once. The gene calls are TRBV10-3 and TRBJ2-2, with D unclear. V dropped 6 bases and J dropped 0 bases, with 11 bases sitting between them. The CDR3 runs 15 residues. The germline V gene has CDR1 ENHRY and CDR2 SYGVKD. For the CDR3, the DNA is TGTGCCATCAGCAGAGATAATACGAACACCGGGGAGCTGTTTTTT. It translates to CAISRDNTNTGELFF.

V is TRBV25-1 and J is TRBJ1-2; D uncertain. This CDR3 has 14 amino acids. The germline gives CDR1 MGHDK, CDR2 SYGVNS. V dropped 1 base and J dropped 5 bases, with 11 bases sitting between them. The DNA for the CDR3 is TGTGCCAGCAGTGAATCAAGGGTGGGATATGGCTACACCTTC. This sequence encodes CASSESRVGYGYTF.

The chain links TRBV3-1 (or the pseudogene TRBV3-2) to TRBJ2-1, with D unresolved. CDR3 length equals 10 residues. V was shortened by 9 bases and J by 10 bases, with 10 bases between the two germline ends. CDR1 is LGHDT and CDR2 is YNNKEL in the germline V gene (reference sequence). In nucleotides, the CDR3 is TGTGCCAGGAACCTAGGGGAGCAGTTCTTC. Its protein product is CARNLGEQFF.

The J gene is TRBJ2-7, the V gene TRBV6-6; 8 bases match TRBD1. The CDR3 covers 14 residues. Germline-derived CDR1 and CDR2 are MNHNY and SVGAGI (reference sequence). V lost 6 bases to trimming and J lost 5 bases; unmatched junction nucleotides: 9. CDR3 protein: CASRPDRGRHEQYF. In DNA form, the CDR3 reads TGTGCCAGCAGACCCGACAGGGGTAGGCACGAGCAGTACTTC.

The chain uses TRBV30 and TRBJ1-3; the D gene is possibly TRBD1 (5 bases). The CDR3 covers 15 residues. Trimming removed 1 base at V and 4 bases at J, with 14 bases between. The germline V gene has CDR1 GTSNPN and CDR2 SVGIG (reference sequence). The CDR3 DNA is TGTGCCTGGAGTGGAGGGGCAGGTTCCGGAAACACCATATATTTT. Its protein is CAWSGGAGSGNTIYF.

This clone was seen once. The chain couples TRBV5-1 to TRBJ2-5, with D perhaps matching TRBD1 (6 bases). The CDR3 loop spans 16 amino acids. Trimming removed 0 bases at V and 2 bases at J, with 14 bases between. The V gene's germline CDR1 is SGHRS and CDR2 YFSETQ. The chain's CDR3 is CASSLATDRLQETQYF. The CDR3 DNA reads as TGCGCCAGCAGCTTGGCGACCGACAGGTTGCAAGAGACCCAGTACTTC.